This section outlines one TCR beta chain sequence together with its context. No antigen is known for it. Per the germline V gene, CDR1 is SEHNR and CDR2 is FQNEAQ (reference sequence). The CDR3 is made up of 11 amino acids. Trimming left V 1 base short and J 9 bases short, with 5 bases between. This entry comes from a study of cytomegalovirus exposure and HLA in healthy donors. PCR involved 60 Vbeta and 13 Jbeta primers. Assay: immunoSEQ multiplex PCR; the TCRdb copy retains only in-frame clones and omits some. The sample gives about 120,000 clones, nearly 80% of which show up once; 3.3% is in the top ten. Study-wide results and caveats: Reports credit the classifier with highly specific, highly sensitive diagnosis of cytomegalovirus status. As was reported, the HLA-A and HLA-B alleles of most subjects were accurately predicted from TCR beta sequences. The study listed roughly 150 cytomegalovirus-associated TCR beta chains.

This clonotype originated in a woman in her twenties or thirties in good health and CMV-seropositive. Sequenced input: PBMCs. This rearrangement joins TRBV7-9 to TRBJ2-3, with D perhaps matching TRBD1 (5 bases). DNA for the CDR3: TGTGCCAGCAGCTTAGAGGGGACGCAGTATTTT. Residues: CASSLEGTQYF.